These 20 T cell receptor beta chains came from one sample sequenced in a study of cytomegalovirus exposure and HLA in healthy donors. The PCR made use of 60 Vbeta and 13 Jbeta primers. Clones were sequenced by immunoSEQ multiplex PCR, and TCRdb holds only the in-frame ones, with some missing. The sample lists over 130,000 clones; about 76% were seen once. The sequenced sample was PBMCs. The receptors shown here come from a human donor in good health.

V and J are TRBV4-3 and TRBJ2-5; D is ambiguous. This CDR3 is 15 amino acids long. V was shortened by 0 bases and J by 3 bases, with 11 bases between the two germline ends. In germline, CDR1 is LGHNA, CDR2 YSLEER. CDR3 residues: CASSQDRWSKETQYF. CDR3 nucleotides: TGCGCCAGCAGCCAAGATCGCTGGAGCAAAGAGACCCAGTACTTC.

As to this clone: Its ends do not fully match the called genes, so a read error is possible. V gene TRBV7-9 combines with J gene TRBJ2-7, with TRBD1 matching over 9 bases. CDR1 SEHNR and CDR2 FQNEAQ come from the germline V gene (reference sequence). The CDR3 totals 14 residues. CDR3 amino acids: CSSTEQGAFNEQYF. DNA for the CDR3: TGTTCCAGCACCGAACAGGGGGCGTTCAACGAGCAGTACTTC.

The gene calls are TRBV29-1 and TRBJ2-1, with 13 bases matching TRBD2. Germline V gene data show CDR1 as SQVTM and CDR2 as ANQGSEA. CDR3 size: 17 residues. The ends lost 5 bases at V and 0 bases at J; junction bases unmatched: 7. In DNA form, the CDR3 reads TGCAGCGTTCAGACTAGCGGGGGGATCAGCTCCTACAATGAGCAGTTCTTC. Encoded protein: CSVQTSGGISSYNEQFF.

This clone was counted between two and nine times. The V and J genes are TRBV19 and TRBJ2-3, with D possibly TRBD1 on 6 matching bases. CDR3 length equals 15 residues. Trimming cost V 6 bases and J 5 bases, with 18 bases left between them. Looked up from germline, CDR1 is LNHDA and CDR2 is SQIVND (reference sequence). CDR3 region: CASRENRVVGDTQYF. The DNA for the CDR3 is TGTGCCAGTAGGGAGAACAGGGTAGTCGGAGATACGCAGTATTTT.

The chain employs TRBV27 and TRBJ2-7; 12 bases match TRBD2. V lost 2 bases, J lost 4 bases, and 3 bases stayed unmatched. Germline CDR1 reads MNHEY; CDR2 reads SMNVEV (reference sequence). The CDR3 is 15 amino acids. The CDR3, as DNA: TGTGCCAGCAGTTTAGGGACTAGCGGGCGATACGAGCAGTACTTC. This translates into CASSLGTSGRYEQYF.

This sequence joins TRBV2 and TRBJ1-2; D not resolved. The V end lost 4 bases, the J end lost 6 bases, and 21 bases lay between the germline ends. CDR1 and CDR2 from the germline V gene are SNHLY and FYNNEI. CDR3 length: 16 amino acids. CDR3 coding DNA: TGTGCCAGCAGTGTCGGGATGGTCGGAGCCTTAAATGGCTACACCTTC. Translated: CASSVGMVGALNGYTF.

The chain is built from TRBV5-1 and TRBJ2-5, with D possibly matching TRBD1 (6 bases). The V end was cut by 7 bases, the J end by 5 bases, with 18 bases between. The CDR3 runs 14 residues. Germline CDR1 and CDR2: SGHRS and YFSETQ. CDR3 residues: CASSRVGAGETQYF. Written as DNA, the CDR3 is TGCGCCAGCTCCCGTGTGGGGGCTGGGGAGACCCAGTACTTC.

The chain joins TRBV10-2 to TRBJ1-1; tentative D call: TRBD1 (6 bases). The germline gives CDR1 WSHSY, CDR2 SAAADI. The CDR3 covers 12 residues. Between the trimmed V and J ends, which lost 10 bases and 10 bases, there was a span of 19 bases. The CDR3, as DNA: TGCGCCACCAAAGTGGGGGCGCGTATAGCTTTCTTT. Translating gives CATKVGARIAFF.

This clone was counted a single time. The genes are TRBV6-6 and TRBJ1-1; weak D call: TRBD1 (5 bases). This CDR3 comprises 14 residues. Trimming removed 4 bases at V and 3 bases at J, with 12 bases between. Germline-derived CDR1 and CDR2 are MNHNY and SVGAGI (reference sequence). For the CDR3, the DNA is TGTGCCAGCAGTTCAGGGAGGGCGGACACTGAAGCTTTCTTT. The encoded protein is CASSSGRADTEAFF.

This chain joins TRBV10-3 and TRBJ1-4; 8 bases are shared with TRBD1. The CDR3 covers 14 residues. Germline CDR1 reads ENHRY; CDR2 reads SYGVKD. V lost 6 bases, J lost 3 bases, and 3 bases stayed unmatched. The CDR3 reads CAISGGQANEKLFF. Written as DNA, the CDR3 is TGTGCCATCAGCGGGGGACAGGCTAATGAAAAACTGTTTTTT.

The CDR3 loop is CASSFLASYSYEQYF. The CDR3 nucleotides are TGTGCCAGCAGCTTCTTAGCGTCTTACTCCTACGAGCAGTACTTC. The genes are TRBV7-4 and TRBJ2-7; possible D gene TRBD2, 5 bases. Trimming removed 3 bases from V and 0 bases from J, with 12 bases in between. The CDR3 sequence is 15 residues long. The germline gives CDR1 SGHVT, CDR2 SQSDAQ.

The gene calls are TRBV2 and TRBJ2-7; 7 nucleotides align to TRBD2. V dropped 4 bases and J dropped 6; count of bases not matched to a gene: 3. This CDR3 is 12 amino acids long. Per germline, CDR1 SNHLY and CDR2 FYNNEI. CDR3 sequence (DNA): TGTGCCAGCAGTGTATCTAGCGGCGAGCAGTACTTC. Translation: CASSVSSGEQYF. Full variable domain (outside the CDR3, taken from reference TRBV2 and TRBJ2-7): EPEVTQTPSHQVTQMGQEVILRCVPISNHLYFYWYRQILGQKVEFLVSFYNNEISEKSEIFDDQFSVERPDGSNFTLKIRSTKLEDSAMYFCASSVSSGEQYFGPGTRLTVT.

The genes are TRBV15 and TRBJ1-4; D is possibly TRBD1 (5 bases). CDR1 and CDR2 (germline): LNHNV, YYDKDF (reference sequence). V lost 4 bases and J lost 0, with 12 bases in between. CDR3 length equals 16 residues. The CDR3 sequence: CATSTRQSTTNEKLFF. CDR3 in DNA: TGTGCCACCAGCACACGACAGTCTACAACTAATGAAAAACTGTTTTTT.

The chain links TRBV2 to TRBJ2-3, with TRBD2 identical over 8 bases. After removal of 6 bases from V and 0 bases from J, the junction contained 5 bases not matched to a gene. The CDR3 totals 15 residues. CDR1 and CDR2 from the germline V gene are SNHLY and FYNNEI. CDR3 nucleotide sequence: TGTGCCAGCAGGCGACTAGCGCCCAGCACAGATACGCAGTATTTT. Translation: CASRRLAPSTDTQYF.

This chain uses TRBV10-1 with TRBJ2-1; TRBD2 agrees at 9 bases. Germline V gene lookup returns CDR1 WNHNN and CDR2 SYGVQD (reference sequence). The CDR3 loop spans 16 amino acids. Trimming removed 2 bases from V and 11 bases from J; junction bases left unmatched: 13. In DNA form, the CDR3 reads TGCGCCAGCAGTGAGCAGATAAGCGGGGGGCCCCAGAAGCAGTTCTTC. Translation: CASSEQISGGPQKQFF.

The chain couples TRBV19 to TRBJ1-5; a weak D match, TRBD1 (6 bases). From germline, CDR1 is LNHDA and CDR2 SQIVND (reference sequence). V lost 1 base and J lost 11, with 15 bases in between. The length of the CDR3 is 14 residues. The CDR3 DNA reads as TGTGCCAGTAGTATAGTCGGCAGGGGATCTTCCCAGCATTTT. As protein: CASSIVGRGSSQHF.

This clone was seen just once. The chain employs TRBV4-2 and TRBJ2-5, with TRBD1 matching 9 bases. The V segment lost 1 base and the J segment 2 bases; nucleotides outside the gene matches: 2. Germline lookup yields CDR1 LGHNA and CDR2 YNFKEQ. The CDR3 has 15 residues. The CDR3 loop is CASSQGDRGQETQYF. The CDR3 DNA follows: TGTGCCAGCAGCCAAGGCGACAGGGGGCAAGAGACCCAGTACTTC.

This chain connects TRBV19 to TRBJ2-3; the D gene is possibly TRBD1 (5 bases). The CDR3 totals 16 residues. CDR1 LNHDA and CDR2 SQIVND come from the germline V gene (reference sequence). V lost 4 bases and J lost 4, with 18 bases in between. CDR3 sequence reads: CASSNQGGRAPDTQYF. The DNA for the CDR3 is TGTGCCAGTAGTAATCAGGGCGGCAGGGCGCCAGATACGCAGTATTTT.

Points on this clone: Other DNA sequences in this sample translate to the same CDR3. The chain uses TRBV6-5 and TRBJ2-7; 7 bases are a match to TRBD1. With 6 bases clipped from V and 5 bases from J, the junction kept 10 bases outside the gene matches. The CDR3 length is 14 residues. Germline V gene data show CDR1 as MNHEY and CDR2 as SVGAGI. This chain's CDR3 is CASSSDRAPNEQYF. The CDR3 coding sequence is TGTGCCAGCAGCTCCGACAGGGCCCCCAACGAGCAGTACTTC.

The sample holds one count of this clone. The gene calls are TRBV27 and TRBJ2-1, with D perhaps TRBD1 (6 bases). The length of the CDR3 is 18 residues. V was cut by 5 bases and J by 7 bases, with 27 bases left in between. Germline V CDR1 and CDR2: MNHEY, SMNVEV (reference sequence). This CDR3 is CASSPRHVRDTAVNEQFF. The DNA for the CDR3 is TGTGCCAGCAGTCCGCGCCACGTAAGGGACACAGCTGTGAATGAGCAGTTCTTC.